The subject of this entry is one T cell receptor beta chain. The sample contains more than one DNA sequence encoding this CDR3. This sample was taken from a study of OX40 agonist ivuxolimab in advanced cancers. Overall study: The patients received agonistic anti-OX40 (CD134) antibody ivuxolimab.

CDR1 is SGHRS and CDR2 is YFSETQ in the germline V gene. The CDR3 covers 13 residues. Trimming removed 0 bases from V and 4 bases from J, with 8 bases in between. Data came from immunoSEQ multiplex PCR; TCRdb stores just in-frame clones and leaves some out. The data hold 60,000 to 70,000 clones, with 75% to 95% observed a single time. The V gene is TRBV5-1, the J gene TRBJ2-7, with D tentatively TRBD2 (5 bases). Sequences were derived from CD4+ or CD8+ T cells sorted from blood, sampled in a trial of the OX40 agonist ivuxolimab. The TCR originated in an adult with an advanced solid tumor such as melanoma, head and neck, liver or kidney cancer. Here the CDR3 DNA reads TGCGCCAGCAGCTTGGCCTCGGGATACGAGCAGTACTTC. It encodes CASSLASGYEQYF.